This T cell receptor beta chain was captured by sequencing in a study of T-cell memory formation after mild COVID-19 (dated by TCRdb to the early 2020s). Describing the broader study: TCR sequence clusters from the two donors were largely donor specific. Longitudinal TCRalpha and TCRbeta repertoire sequencing tracked T-cell clones expanding and contracting after mild COVID-19 in a couple of donors. The cohort comprised two young, previously healthy adult volunteers, one female and one male. Beyond this particular receptor, the publication reports: Some responding clones were detected in pre-infection memory, which suggested that pre-existing cross-reactive memory T cells had joined the SARS-CoV-2 response. The study covered only two mild cases, and larger cohorts including severe cases with pre-infection samples were considered necessary. Whether the second-wave clones peaking on day 37 were SARS-CoV-2 specific was not confirmed. Clones contracting from day 15 to 85 had balanced CD4/CD8 phenotypes, while a second wave expanding from day 15 to 37 was biased towards CD4+. Contracting CD4+ clones appeared mostly in the CM and EM memory subsets, whereas CD8+ clones were enriched in EMRA.

Sequencing relied on an Illumina NovaSeq 6000. cDNA libraries for TCRalpha and TCRbeta were prepared by 5'RACE using constant-segment primers, with sample barcodes and unique molecular identifiers added. Trizol reagent was used to extract RNA from every sample. Library amplification was performed in two PCR steps, and a second sample barcode and Illumina TruSeq adapters were introduced in the second step. Sequencing of the libraries was done on an Illumina NovaSeq, producing 2 x 150 bp paired-end reads. The original methods were these. Demultiplexing of reads and collapsing into UMI-guided consensus sequences were performed with migec v1.2.7. With mixcr v2.1.11, UMI consensuses were aligned to TRA and TRB V and J templates and assembled into clonotypes. Expanded or contracted clonotypes were those called significant by both edgeR and NoisET, with noise models trained on biological replicates. For edgeR calls, a false discovery rate-adjusted p below 0.01 and a log2 fold-change threshold of 1 were applied. PCA with hierarchical clustering of max-normalized trajectories of the 1000 most abundant clonotypes was used as exploratory dynamics analysis. Each responding clone was given a CD4 or CD8 phenotype based on the CD4+ and CD8+ repertoires, which had been sequenced separately. TCRdb cleaned the public reads at Q25 with fastp, built clones with MiXCR and kept in-frame beta chains. Rows matching on CDR3 protein sequence are summarized as one entry with the most common DNA and genes. The V and J calls come from TCRdb's annotation, not from the publication. In all, the sample holds under 300,000 distinct CDR3 sequences, and 9.4% of those were seen once. Of the sample, around 20% falls within the top ten clones.

V drops 7 bases and J drops 2 bases, leaving 14 bases in between. Sequences LNHDA (CDR1) and SQIVND (CDR2) are obtained from the germline V gene (reference sequence). The CDR3, cysteine through phenylalanine, is 14 amino acids long. Only the CDR3 DNA is retained, 42 bases long and in frame from the first base. About this clonotype: Its antigen is not yet known. Per-base quality was not reported, and no clone a single base away is much larger than it.

PBMCs were isolated by Ficoll-Paque density gradient centrifugation. The rearrangement combines TRBV19 with TRBJ1-1; TRBD1 is perhaps the D gene, given 6 matching bases. The sequencing sample was made of PBMCs or a T cell subset sorted from them (not recorded which). The sequence came from a man younger than 35 who had mild COVID-19 (a few samples of this study predate the infection). The sample titles of this study are shuffled in the database, so cell type and time point are left out; the donor was told from shared clones. The bases are TGTGCCAGTATTCCGGACAGTTTAAACACTGAAGCTTTCTTT. Its translation is CASIPDSLNTEAFF.